The clone carrying this T cell receptor (beta chain) has ten or more counts. TCRdb reanalysed the RT-PCR reads using MiXCR and keeps one entry per CDR3 protein. The repertoire holds around 700,000 distinct CDR3 sequences, with 12% to 15% as singletons. The V gene's germline CDR1 is SGHRS and CDR2 YFSETQ. V was shortened by 4 bases and J by 0 bases, with 14 bases between the two germline ends. The CDR3 sequence is 15 residues long. Material: memory CD4+ T cells from blood. This chain links TRBV5-1 with TRBJ2-7; D perhaps matches TRBD1 (6 bases). The receptor was derived from a female donor in good health, serving as a healthy control. The chain's CDR3 is CASSRAGDSSYEQYF. CDR3 coding DNA: TGCGCCAGCAGCCGGGCAGGGGATAGCTCCTACGAGCAGTACTTC.